The 12 T cell receptor beta chains given below trace back to one sample, sequenced in a study of cytomegalovirus exposure and HLA in healthy donors. 60 Vbeta and 13 Jbeta primers were used in PCR. Sequenced by immunoSEQ multiplex PCR; TCRdb stores in-frame clones only, minus some. The sample carries about 130,000 clones, roughly 77% recorded once. The sample was PBMCs. These receptors were obtained from a male donor in good health and CMV-seronegative.

The chain links TRBV7-8 to TRBJ2-7; tentative D call: TRBD2 (6 bases). This CDR3 contains 15 residues. V was shortened by 2 bases and J by 2 bases, with 13 bases between the two germline ends. CDR1 and CDR2 from the germline V gene are SGHVS and FQNEAQ. CDR3 nucleotide sequence: TGTGCCAGCAGCTTATGGAGGGACGAGACCTACGAGCAGTACTTC. Translation: CASSLWRDETYEQYF.

The chain recombines TRBV2 with TRBJ2-7; 9 bases match TRBD2. Germline-derived CDR1 and CDR2 are SNHLY and FYNNEI. This CDR3 has 17 residues. Trimming at V came to 0 bases and at J to 1 base, leaving 7 bases not matched to a gene. CDR3 in amino acids: CASSEAGLAGVSYEQYF. CDR3 nucleotide sequence: TGTGCCAGCAGTGAAGCGGGGTTAGCGGGGGTTTCCTACGAGCAGTACTTC.

This clone is a singleton in its sample. V usage is TRBV27 and J usage is TRBJ2-7, with TRBD1 identical over 8 bases. V lost 2 bases and J lost 2; bases outside the gene matches: 8. The CDR3 is 16 amino acids. Germline V gives CDR1 MNHEY, CDR2 SMNVEV (reference sequence). The chain's CDR3 is CASSLRDRLVTYEQYF. DNA for the CDR3: TGTGCCAGCAGTTTAAGGGACAGGCTCGTTACCTACGAGCAGTACTTC.

J is TRBJ2-3 and V is TRBV10-1; 9 bases agree with TRBD2. The J segment lost 6 bases and the V segment lost 11 bases, leaving 9 bases of the junction unmatched. This CDR3 is built from 13 residues. Germline assignment: CDR1 WNHNN and CDR2 SYGVQD (reference sequence). The CDR3 DNA follows: TGCGCCGCTGGCGGGAGGGCCGTTGATACGCAGTATTTT. Protein product: CAAGGRAVDTQYF.

This clone was detected ten times or more. The DNA for the CDR3 is TGTGCCAGCAGCGCCCGGGACAGATACAATGAGCAGTTCTTC. This gives the protein CASSARDRYNEQFF. This chain links TRBV13 with TRBJ2-1, with 7 bases identical to TRBD1. Trimming at V came to 5 bases and at J to 4 bases, leaving 5 bases not matched to a gene. Germline V gives CDR1 PRHDT, CDR2 FYEKMQ (reference sequence). The length of the CDR3 is 14 residues.

The chain uses TRBV5-4 and TRBJ1-6, with 8 bases matching TRBD1. The CDR3 has 15 amino acids. The germline V gene encodes CDR1 SGHNT and CDR2 YYREEE (reference sequence). V shed 4 bases, J shed 3 bases, and the junction held 3 bases outside the gene matches. Written as DNA, the CDR3 is TGTGCCAGCAGCAGCGGACAGGGCTATAATTCACCCCTCCACTTT. This gives the protein CASSSGQGYNSPLHF.

The chain recombines TRBV7-9 with TRBJ1-5; 7 nucleotides match TRBD1. The CDR3 has 14 residues. Losses at the gene ends were 1 base for V and 5 bases for J; bases not matched to a gene: 2. Germline V CDR1 and CDR2: SEHNR, FQNEAQ (reference sequence). As DNA, the CDR3 is TGTGCCAGCAGCTTAGGGACAGGTTATCAGCCCCAGCATTTT. Its protein is CASSLGTGYQPQHF.

The chain is built from TRBV9 and TRBJ2-3; 14 nucleotides match TRBD2. V shed 3 bases, J shed 5 bases, and the junction held 5 bases outside the gene matches. Germline lookup yields CDR1 SGDLS and CDR2 YYNGEE. This CDR3 is 16 amino acids long. CDR3 in DNA: TGTGCCAGCAGCGCCAGACTAGCGGGGGGGCAAGATACGCAGTATTTT. Encoded protein: CASSARLAGGQDTQYF.

The chain is built from TRBV27 and TRBJ1-2; no reliable D call. V dropped 7 bases and J dropped 8 bases, with 20 bases sitting between them. CDR3 length equals 14 residues. The V gene's germline CDR1 is MNHEY and CDR2 SMNVEV (reference sequence). This CDR3 reads CASTPMGLSGGYTF. The DNA of the CDR3 is TGTGCCAGCACCCCGATGGGCCTTTCGGGAGGCTACACCTTC.

This clone was counted only a few times. The V gene is TRBV29-1, the J gene TRBJ2-3, with 10 positions matching TRBD1. The CDR3 consists of 14 residues. CDR1 and CDR2 from the germline V gene are SQVTM and ANQGSEA. J lost 6 bases, V lost 7 bases, and 10 bases had no gene match. The CDR3, as DNA: TGCAGCGCTACGCCGGGACAGGGGTTTGATACGCAGTATTTT. It is translated as CSATPGQGFDTQYF.

The V gene is TRBV9, the J gene TRBJ2-6, with TRBD1 matching over 8 bases. Germline CDR1 SGDLS, CDR2 YYNGEE. The CDR3 is 18 residues long. V lost 0 bases, J lost 1 base, and 6 bases stayed unmatched. In DNA form, the CDR3 reads TGTGCCAGCAGCGTAGATCCAGGGGGCTCTTCTGGGGCCAACGTCCTGACTTTC. Protein sequence: CASSVDPGGSSGANVLTF.

This clone was seen only a few times. The CDR3 spells CASSFGLVDQETQYF. The CDR3 DNA follows: TGTGCCAGCAGCTTTGGACTAGTAGACCAAGAGACCCAGTACTTC. The V call is TRBV7-6, the J call TRBJ2-5; TRBD2 agrees at 7 bases. The CDR3 contains 15 residues. Per the germline V gene, CDR1 is SGHVS and CDR2 is FNYEAQ. After removal of 3 bases from V and 0 bases from J, the junction contained 4 bases not matched to a gene.